This T cell receptor (beta chain) derives from a study of CD4 T cells in relation to SARS-CoV-2 and coronaviruses. Sequencing was performed with immunoSEQ multiplex PCR; in TCRdb, only in-frame clones are kept and a portion is missing. The table shows 35,000 to 40,000 clones, with about four fifths occurring only once. This CDR3 comprises 12 residues. Germline assignment: CDR1 MNHEY and CDR2 SVGAGI. Trimming took 8 bases from V and 0 from J, leaving 5 bases between them. About this clone itself: Its antigen remains unidentified.

Sequences were obtained from naive CD4+ T cells from PBMCs, cultured in vitro. Regarding subset: naive CD4+ T cells isolated by negative enrichment. This receptor was obtained from an adult with COVID-19. V and J are TRBV6-5 and TRBJ1-5; D gene unclear. The CDR3 coding sequence is TGTGCCAGCGGGAATAGCAATCAGCCCCAGCATTTT. Protein sequence: CASGNSNQPQHF.